This TCR beta chain stems from a study of blood T cell repertoires in COVID-19 (dated by TCRdb to the early 2020s). A note on the overall study: Samples covering the acute and convalescent phases of COVID-19 were provided by collaborators in the United States, Italy and Spain. The material from the prospective study consisted of cDNA or gDNA derived from T cells, B-cell-depleted T cells, or PBMCs. Subjects who had been exposed to COVID-19, were actively infected with it, or had recovered from it provided the deeply sampled blood TCRbeta repertoires that made up the dataset. The repertoires were released in a freely available public database meant as a resource for research on the immune response to SARS-CoV-2. The samples were drawn from the first 160 participants of the ongoing ImmuneRACE study and from 950 to 1,500 subjects provided by 6 global collaborators. The sample metadata nearly always contained a de-identified subject ID, COVID-19 status, age in years and sex. Where available, HLA class I and class II types were taken from metadata supplied by the sample provider and were not determined by assay-based typing.

Reading the germline V gene gives CDR1 SNHLY and CDR2 FYNNEI. The V and J ends are trimmed by 7 bases and 2 bases, leaving 9 bases between them. The CDR3 covers 14 residues, taking in both the cysteine and the phenylalanine. This entry keeps only the CDR3 DNA: 42 bases, framed from base 1. With respect to this clone: The target of this receptor is not known. Base qualities are not at hand, and no much larger clone is one base apart.

The collaborating institutions used their own protocols to collect whole blood in K2EDTA tubes. For TCRbeta analysis, collaborators shipped samples in one of three forms: frozen whole blood, isolated PBMCs, or DNA extracted from either of those sample types. TCRbeta CDR3 regions were amplified from genomic DNA by means of the immunoSEQ Assay, a bias-controlled multiplex PCR. Turning to the authors' computational methods: Nucleated cell counts per sample were estimated from amplification of reference gene primers within the assay. To quantify the absolute abundance of each unique TCRbeta CDR3 rearrangement, sequence reads were collapsed and filtered. For each sample, productive Simpson clonality was calculated as the square root of Simpson's diversity index across productive rearrangements. The table comes from immuneACCESS by way of TCRdb, which keeps in-frame sequences with V and J called. Part of the clones is missing from these tables; in studies checked, under half for an unresolved V gene and the rest for unknown reasons. D and trimming were read from the DNA, whereas the V and J calls and clone size are those reported in that table. This sample gives approximately 90,000 clones in total; 80% of them show up just once. The ten most abundant clones make up roughly 19% of the sample.

Results and caveats for the whole study, not just this receptor: The quantity of clinical and demographic metadata differed by source and by participant and was supplied without curation.

Sample: peripheral blood. The chain is assembled from TRBV2 and TRBJ1-6, with the D gene not confidently named. This receptor was taken from a woman aged 80 or older with acute or convalescent COVID-19. The nucleotide sequence is given as TGTGCCAGCATCAGTTCCACCTATAATTCACCCCTCCACTTT. Translated, this is CASISSTYNSPLHF.